The 8 T cell receptor beta chains presented below share a single source sample, sequenced in a study of cytomegalovirus exposure and HLA in healthy donors. PCR was performed using 60 Vbeta and 13 Jbeta primers. Sequencing used immunoSEQ multiplex PCR; TCRdb keeps in-frame clones, though not all of them. Among roughly 100,000 clones listed, less than 90% were seen once. The sample consisted of PBMCs. The receptors were gathered from a man aged 35-49 years in good health and CMV-seronegative.

The V and J genes are TRBV19 and TRBJ1-1; maybe TRBD1 (6 bases). The CDR3 runs to 13 residues. Germline assignment: CDR1 LNHDA and CDR2 SQIVND (reference sequence). Between the trimmed V and J ends, which lost 4 bases and 2 bases, there was a span of 8 bases. The DNA for the CDR3 is TGTGCCAGTAGTACGGACAGTAACACTGAAGCTTTCTTT. Translating it yields CASSTDSNTEAFF.

This sequence joins TRBV19 and TRBJ2-3; 9 nucleotides match TRBD2. Germline V gene data show CDR1 as LNHDA and CDR2 as SQIVND (reference sequence). The length of the CDR3 is 17 residues. The junction had 13 bases not matched to a gene; V was cut back by 9 bases and J by 0 bases. The CDR3 region is CARRLAVTRLSTDTQYF. The DNA of the CDR3 is TGTGCCAGACGACTAGCGGTAACCCGACTTAGCACAGATACGCAGTATTTT.

The chain combines TRBV27 with TRBJ2-1; a possible D gene is TRBD2 (5 bases). Between the trimmed V and J ends, which lost 4 bases and 7 bases, there was a span of 14 bases. Germline lookup yields CDR1 MNHEY and CDR2 SMNVEV (reference sequence). The CDR3 has 14 residues. Written as DNA, the CDR3 is TGTGCCAGCAGTTCAACCCCTCCGGGGAATGAGCAGTTCTTC. This encodes CASSSTPPGNEQFF.

Notes on this clone: The identical CDR3 is also encoded by other nucleotide sequences in the sample. The chain is built from TRBV5-1 and TRBJ2-7; D remains unclear. V lost 0 bases, J lost 0 bases, and 4 bases lay in between. The CDR3 consists of 13 residues. Germline CDR1 reads SGHRS; CDR2 reads YFSETQ. The CDR3 DNA is TGCGCCAGCAGCTTGGTCGGCTCCTACGAGCAGTACTTC. Its protein product is CASSLVGSYEQYF.

The chain links TRBV25-1 to TRBJ1-2; 7 nucleotides agree with TRBD1. Germline V gives CDR1 MGHDK, CDR2 SYGVNS. V was pared by 6 bases and J by 5 bases, with 6 bases of the junction left unmatched. The CDR3 extends over 13 amino acids. The CDR3 sequence is CASSQGTAYGYTF. The CDR3 DNA is TGTGCCAGCAGCCAAGGGACAGCATATGGCTACACCTTC.

J is TRBJ1-4 and V is TRBV25-1, with D unresolved. Per germline, CDR1 MGHDK and CDR2 SYGVNS. Trimming took off 1 base at V and 3 bases at J, with 12 bases between the two ends. CDR3 size: 16 residues. The chain's CDR3 is CASSEFWMGANEKLFF. The CDR3 DNA is TGTGCCAGCAGTGAATTCTGGATGGGAGCTAATGAAAAACTGTTTTTT.

The V call is TRBV10-3, the J call TRBJ1-2; D perhaps matches TRBD1 (5 bases). The V and J ends lost 6 bases and 5 bases respectively, with 16 bases between them. Germline CDR1 ENHRY, CDR2 SYGVKD. The CDR3 runs to 14 residues. CDR3 loop: CAISIREVGYGYTF. The CDR3 nucleotides read TGTGCCATCAGCATCAGGGAAGTAGGGTATGGCTACACCTTC.

CDR3 sequence (DNA): TGTGCCAGCAGGCGGACAGGACCTTATGGCTACACCTTC. This codes for CASRRTGPYGYTF. The chain combines TRBV6-5 with TRBJ1-2; the match to TRBD1 covers 7 bases. CDR3 size: 13 residues. V shed 6 bases, J shed 5 bases, and the junction held 6 bases outside the gene matches. Germline CDR1 and CDR2: MNHEY and SVGAGI.